This TCR beta chain was sequenced during a study of blood T cell repertoires in COVID-19. Study context: Both acute and convalescent COVID-19 samples were obtained from the United States, Italy and Spain.

Original processing notes: Cell counts per sample came from amplifying reference gene primers. Method: immunoSEQ multiplex PCR; TCRdb's copy keeps in-frame clones and lacks some. Clonal size and the V and J genes are those of that table, whereas D and trimming came from the DNA. The data hold around 340,000 clones, with just over 85% observed a single time. The V and J ends lost 3 bases and 1 base respectively, with 8 bases between them. The CDR3 is 14 residues long. The V gene's germline CDR1 is SGHRS and CDR2 YFSETQ. This clonotype was obtained from a woman aged 40 to 50 with acute COVID-19. This chain connects TRBV5-1 to TRBJ2-1; the D gene is possibly TRBD1 (5 bases). The specimen was PBMCs or T cells enriched from blood (not recorded which). The CDR3 nucleotides are TGCGCCAGCAGCTCGGACACGTCCTACAATGAGCAGTTCTTC. It translates to CASSSDTSYNEQFF.